This is a list of T cell receptor beta chains from one sample in a study of T-cell reconstitution after alpha-beta-depleted transplantation in children. MiXCR, applied by TCRdb to the PCR reads, yields one record per CDR3 protein. The sample records approximately 200,000 distinct CDR3 sequences, 5% to 7.5% being singletons. Sequenced here: PBMCs, sampled before TCRalphabeta/CD19-depleted stem cell transplant. These receptors originate from a girl under three years old with combined immunodeficiency, due to receive a stem cell transplant. CDR3s include the opening cysteine and the closing phenylalanine or tryptophan. Each record gives: CDR3 length, clone size, V gene, J gene, D gene, CDR3 protein. D genes are given only for firm matches. Size is omitted from some rows. Given values are once, few, many or a class for expanded clones.

>22|NA|TRBV11-2|TRBJ2-3|TRBD2
CASSLVPPGLASIDPRTDTQYF
>15|NA|TRBV27|TRBJ1-3|NA
CASSLGGAPGNTIYF
>13|many|TRBV6-2/TRBV6-3|TRBJ2-7|NA
CASSKGITYEQYF
>14|many|TRBV4-1|TRBJ2-1|NA
CASSQVVFSNEQFF
>14|few|TRBV20-1|TRBJ2-2|NA
CSAARGRNGGELFF
>12|many|TRBV29-1|TRBJ1-1|TRBD1
CSVGTGMVEAFF
>13|many|TRBV29-1|TRBJ1-4|NA
CSVADSRNEKLFF
>16|many|TRBV10-3|TRBJ2-1|TRBD2
CAISEYLTSGANEQFF
>15|many|TRBV4-2|TRBJ2-7|TRBD2
CASSHGLAGVSEQYF
>13|many|TRBV6-5|TRBJ2-7|NA
CASSYAGGYEQYF
>13|many|TRBV3-1|TRBJ2-7|NA
CASSQGDRYEQYF
>16|NA|TRBV4-3|TRBJ1-2|NA
CASSQDQRTRSYGYTF
>14|many|TRBV20-1|TRBJ2-7|NA
CSARSLTIAYEQYF
>13|many|TRBV28|TRBJ2-3|NA
CASSFSFTDTQYF
>16|many|TRBV2|TRBJ2-1|NA
CASSDKAQRGYNEQFF
>13|few|TRBV7-7|TRBJ2-5|NA
CASSLDWGETQYF
>12|many|TRBV29-1|TRBJ2-7|TRBD1
CSVYQGAHEQYF
>14|many|TRBV10-3|TRBJ2-1|TRBD2
CAISPGLAYNEQFF
>16|many|TRBV7-2|TRBJ2-3|NA
CASSFVAGTYTDTQYF
>15|NA|TRBV18|TRBJ2-1|NA
CASSPPGPALASKFF
>15|many|TRBV7-3|TRBJ2-6|NA
CASSLTGAGANVLTF
>15|few|TRBV27|TRBJ1-2|TRBD1
CASSYRAGGNYGYTF
>17|many|TRBV4-1|TRBJ2-2|NA
CASSQVRTRQDTGELFF
>9|few|TRBV5-5|TRBJ2-2|NA
CASGGELFF
>18|many|TRBV28|TRBJ2-5|TRBD2
CASSLLLAGGPGQETQYF
>14|many|TRBV19|TRBJ2-7|TRBD1
CASSAGTGTYEQYF
>16|many|TRBV6-1|TRBJ2-1|TRBD2
CASSPPGTSSYNEQFF
>14|many|TRBV7-8|TRBJ1-2|TRBD1
CASSLAGQGASYTF
>13|many|TRBV5-6|TRBJ2-7|NA
CASSQDVSYEQYF
>15|many|TRBV4-2|TRBJ2-5|TRBD2
CASSQAGGRVETQYF
>13|many|TRBV5-1|TRBJ1-2|NA
CASSYTGNYGYTF
>18|NA|TRBV9|TRBJ2-3|NA
CASSVGPTDYEGTDTQYF
>16|many|TRBV20-1|TRBJ2-7|TRBD2
CSARRLAGGSLYEQYF
>14|many|TRBV20-1|TRBJ2-2|NA
CSARDHLNTGELFF
>13|many|TRBV15|TRBJ2-3|NA
CATSRDLTDTQYF
>13|NA|TRBV7-8|TRBJ2-3|TRBD1
CALRQGESDTQYF
>14|few|TRBV30|TRBJ2-2|NA
CAWSGGTNTGELFF
>13|many|TRBV7-2|TRBJ1-1|NA
CASSLYTIAEAFF
>15|many|TRBV29-1|TRBJ2-3|NA
CSVDLGLPTTDTQYF
>13|many|TRBV29-1|TRBJ2-7|TRBD1
CSVADRSSYEQYF
>11|many|TRBV7-2|TRBJ1-1|NA
CASSLQSEAFF
>16|many|TRBV5-5|TRBJ2-2|TRBD1
CASSRGTVLNTGELFF
>14|few|TRBV7-6|TRBJ2-3|TRBD2
CASRAGASADTQYF
>14|many|TRBV30|TRBJ2-5|NA
CAWGEGGGIETQYF
>14|NA|TRBV20-1|TRBJ2-5|TRBD2
CSARYPGGKETQYF
>11|many|TRBV29-1|TRBJ2-1|TRBD2
CSGGGYNEQFF
>14|many|TRBV5-5|TRBJ2-7|NA
CASSLSDRDNEQYF
>12|many|TRBV29-1|TRBJ2-5|NA
CSVGARVETQYF
>12|many|TRBV10-2|TRBJ2-1|TRBD2
CASSEDSGVLFF
>15|many|TRBV20-1|TRBJ2-5|NA
CSARDLAGIEETQYF
>15|many|TRBV25-1|TRBJ2-5|NA
CASSEFAGAQETQYF
>12|many|TRBV29-1|TRBJ2-1|NA
CSVRDGYNEQFF
>15|many|TRBV11-2|TRBJ2-3|TRBD2
CASSLYSGGTDTQYF
>18|many|TRBV7-6|TRBJ2-1|NA
CASSLEGGVASSYNEQFF
>17|many|TRBV27|TRBJ2-4|TRBD1
CASSSWGQGNTKNIQYF
>15|many|TRBV28|TRBJ2-3|NA
CASRTPRDGTDTQYF
>14|many|TRBV27|TRBJ1-1|NA
CASSRIGLNTEAFF
>14|many|TRBV11-1|TRBJ2-7|NA
CASSLQVVSHEQYF
>14|many|TRBV4-3|TRBJ2-7|NA
CASSQRQDISEQYF
>15|many|TRBV12-3/TRBV12-4|TRBJ2-1|TRBD2
CASSFVAGLDGEQFF